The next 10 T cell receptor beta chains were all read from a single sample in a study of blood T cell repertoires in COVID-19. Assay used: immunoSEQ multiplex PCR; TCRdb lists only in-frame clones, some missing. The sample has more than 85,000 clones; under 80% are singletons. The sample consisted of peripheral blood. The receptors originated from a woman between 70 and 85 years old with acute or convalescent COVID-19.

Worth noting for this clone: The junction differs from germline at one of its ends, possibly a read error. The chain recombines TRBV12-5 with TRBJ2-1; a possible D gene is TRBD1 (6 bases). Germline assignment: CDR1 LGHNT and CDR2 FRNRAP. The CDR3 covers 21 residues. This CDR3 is CASGLVLQGLARLVSDNEQFF. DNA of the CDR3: TGTGCTAGTGGTTTGGTACTGCAGGGGCTGGCCAGACTCGTCTCCGACAATGAGCAGTTCTTC.

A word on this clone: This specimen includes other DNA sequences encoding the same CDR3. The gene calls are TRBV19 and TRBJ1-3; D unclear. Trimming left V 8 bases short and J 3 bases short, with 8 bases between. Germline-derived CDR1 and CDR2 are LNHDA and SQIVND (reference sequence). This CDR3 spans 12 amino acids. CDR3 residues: CASRQVGNTIYF. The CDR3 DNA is TGTGCCAGTCGGCAGGTTGGAAACACCATATATTTT. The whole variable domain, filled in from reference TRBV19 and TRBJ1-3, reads DGGITQSPKYLFRKEGQNVTLSCEQNLNHDAMYWYRQDPGQGLRLIYYSQIVNDFQKGDIAEGYSVSREKKESFPLTVTSAQKNPTAFYLCASRQVGNTIYFGEGSWLTVV.

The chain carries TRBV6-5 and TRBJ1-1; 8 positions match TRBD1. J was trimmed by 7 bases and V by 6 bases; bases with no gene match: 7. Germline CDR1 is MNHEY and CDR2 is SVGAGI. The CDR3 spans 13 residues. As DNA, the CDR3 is TGTGCCAGCAGGGACAGGGCGAGGGGTGAAGCTTTCTTT. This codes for CASRDRARGEAFF.

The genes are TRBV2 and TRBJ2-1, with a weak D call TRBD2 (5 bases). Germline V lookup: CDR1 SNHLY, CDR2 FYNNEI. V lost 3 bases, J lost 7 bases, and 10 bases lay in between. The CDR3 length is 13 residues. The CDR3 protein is CASSDRGGNEQFF. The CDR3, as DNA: TGTGCCAGCAGTGACCGGGGTGGAAATGAGCAGTTCTTC.

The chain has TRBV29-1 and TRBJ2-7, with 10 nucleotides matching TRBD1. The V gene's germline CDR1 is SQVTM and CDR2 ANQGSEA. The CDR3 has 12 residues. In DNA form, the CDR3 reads TGCAGTGTGCCGGGACAGGGGCACGAGCAGTACTTC. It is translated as CSVPGQGHEQYF.

CDR3 in amino acids: CASSLVRTEAFF. CDR3 DNA sequence: TGTGCCAGCAGCTTAGTCCGCACTGAAGCTTTCTTT. The chain links TRBV11-2 to TRBJ1-1, with D hard to call. CDR1 and CDR2 (germline): SGHAT, FQNNGV. The CDR3 has 12 amino acids. V dropped 1 base and J dropped 4 bases, with 4 bases sitting between them.

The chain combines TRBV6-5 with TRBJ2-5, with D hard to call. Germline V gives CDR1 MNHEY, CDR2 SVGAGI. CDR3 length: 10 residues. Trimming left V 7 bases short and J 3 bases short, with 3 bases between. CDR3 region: CASTEETQYF. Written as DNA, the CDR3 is TGTGCCAGCACCGAAGAGACCCAGTACTTC.

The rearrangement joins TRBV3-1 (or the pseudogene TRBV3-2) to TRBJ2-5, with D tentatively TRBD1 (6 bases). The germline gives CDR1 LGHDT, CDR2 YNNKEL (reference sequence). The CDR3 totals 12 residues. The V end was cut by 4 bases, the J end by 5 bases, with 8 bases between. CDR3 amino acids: CASSRQAETQYF. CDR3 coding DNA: TGTGCCAGCAGCCGACAGGCGGAGACCCAGTACTTC.

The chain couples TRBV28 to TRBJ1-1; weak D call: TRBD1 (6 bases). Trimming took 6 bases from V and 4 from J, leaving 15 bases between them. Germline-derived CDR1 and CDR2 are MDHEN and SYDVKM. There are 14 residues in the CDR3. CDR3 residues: CASSLRGAGTEAFF. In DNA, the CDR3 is TGTGCCAGCAGCCTTCGGGGGGCCGGCACTGAAGCTTTCTTT. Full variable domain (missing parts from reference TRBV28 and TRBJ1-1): DVKVTQSSRYLVKRTGEKVFLECVQDMDHENMFWYRQDPGLGLRLIYFSYDVKMKEKGDIPEGYSVSREKKERFSLILESASTNQTSMYLCASSLRGAGTEAFFGQGTRLTVV.

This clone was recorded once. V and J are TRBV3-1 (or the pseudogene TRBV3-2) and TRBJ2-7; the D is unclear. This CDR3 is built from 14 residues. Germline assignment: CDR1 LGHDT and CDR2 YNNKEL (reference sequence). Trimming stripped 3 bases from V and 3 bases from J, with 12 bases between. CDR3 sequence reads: CASSHLGPGYEQYF. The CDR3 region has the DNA TGTGCCAGCAGCCACCTGGGCCCTGGCTACGAGCAGTACTTC.